This T cell receptor beta chain comes out of a study of T cell changes during pregnancy in multiple sclerosis. The method was immunoSEQ multiplex PCR; TCRdb's version includes in-frame clones alone and lacks a portion of them. In the table there are 95,000 to 100,000 clones, about 91% of which are singletons. For this clone: An end of the junction does not agree with germline; a read error may underlie this.

This CDR3 comprises 12 residues. The germline gives CDR1 SNHLY, CDR2 FYNNEI. The chain is built from TRBV2 and TRBJ1-1; D unclear. The input for sequencing was peripheral blood, taken after pregnancy. This TCR was sampled from a female donor in good health, enrolled as a control in a pregnancy study. The CDR3 sequence is CASSDQNAEAFF. The CDR3 DNA follows: TGTGCCAGCAGTGACCAGAACGCTGAAGCTTTCTTT. The complete variable domain, with remaining parts taken from reference TRBV2 and TRBJ1-1, reads EPEVTQTPSHQVTQMGQEVILRCVPISNHLYFYWYRQILGQKVEFLVSFYNNEISEKSEIFDDQFSVERPDGSNFTLKIRSTKLEDSAMYFCASSDQNAEAFFGQGTRLTVV.